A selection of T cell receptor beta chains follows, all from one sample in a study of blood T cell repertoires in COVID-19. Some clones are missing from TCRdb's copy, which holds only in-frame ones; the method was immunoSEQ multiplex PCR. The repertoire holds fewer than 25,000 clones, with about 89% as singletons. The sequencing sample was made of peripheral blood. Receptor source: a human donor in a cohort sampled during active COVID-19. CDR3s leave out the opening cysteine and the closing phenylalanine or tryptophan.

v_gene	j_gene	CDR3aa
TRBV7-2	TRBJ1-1	ASSLLARGSTEAF
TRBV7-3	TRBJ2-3	ASSLYPGGADTQY
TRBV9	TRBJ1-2	ASSVRAGAGGYT
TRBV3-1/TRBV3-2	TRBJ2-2	ASSQDGQGPNTGELF
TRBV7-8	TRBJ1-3	ASSLAGAVGNTIY
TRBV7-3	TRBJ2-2	ASSLTGARELF
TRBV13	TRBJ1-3	ASSRRDNGNTIY
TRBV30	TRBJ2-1	AWAIAGGTYNEQF
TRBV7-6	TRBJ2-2	ASSSGLAVNTGELF
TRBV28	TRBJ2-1	ASSETGGINEQF
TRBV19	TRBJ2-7	ASRAGQSSYEQY
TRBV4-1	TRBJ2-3	ASSHQIAGADTQY
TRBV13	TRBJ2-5	ASSSRETQY
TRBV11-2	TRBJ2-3	ASRLVGSPADTQY
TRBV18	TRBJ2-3	ASSPGDRGIDTQY
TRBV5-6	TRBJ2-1	ASSLAMGTQHNNEQF
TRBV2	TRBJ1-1	ASSAQGGQAEAF